This T cell receptor (beta chain) was sequenced in a study of shared clonotypes between healthy human individuals. For the study at large: A few men and two women, aged 18 to 49, were donors. Per donor, three plates held CD4 naive cells, three held CD4 memory, two held CD8 naive and one held CD8 memory. Regarding the study as a whole: Shared across a handful of donors were approximately 5% of the naive CD4 clonotypes. With few donors, the genetic and exposure-history diversity represented was limited.

In regard to this clone: Antigen unknown.

Some clones are missing from TCRdb's copy, which holds only in-frame ones; the method was immunoSEQ multiplex PCR. Among roughly 2.5 million clones, around nine tenths were seen once, and the ten largest hold roughly 0.14%. CDR3 size: 13 residues. The chain joins TRBV21-1 to TRBJ1-4. TRBV21-1 corresponds to a pseudogene. The sequence was collected from a man aged 18 to 35 in good health. Sequencing was performed on naive CD4+ T cells sorted from blood. As to subset: CD45RA+ positively selected. The CDR3 protein is CASGGDRDEKLFF. Written as DNA, the CDR3 is TGTGCCAGCGGGGGGGATAGGGACGAAAAACTGTTTTTT.